The subject of this entry is one T cell receptor beta chain. Trimming pared 4 bases from V and 6 bases from J, leaving 16 bases between. This CDR3 is 15 amino acids long. The germline V gene encodes CDR1 LGHDT and CDR2 YNNKEL (reference sequence). This record comes from a study of T cells in Graves' hyperthyroidism and ophthalmopathy. Template material for amplifying TCR beta CDR3 regions consisted of RNA transcripts. A first-round RT-PCR of the TCR CDR3 used the HTBI primer set. MiXCR was run by TCRdb on the multiplex PCR reads, yielding one entry per CDR3 protein. The sample shows about 400,000 distinct CDR3 sequences, 15% to 19% of them seen only once.

The chain joins TRBV3-1 to TRBJ2-1; TRBD2 is a possible D gene (5 bases). Sample: blood. This TCR was sampled from a woman aged 18 to 35 with Graves' hyperthyroidism. The CDR3 DNA sequence: TGTGCCAGCAGCCCCTCCAACGGGGTTGTCAATGAGCAGTTCTTC. Translated: CASSPSNGVVNEQFF.